This T cell receptor (beta chain) was observed in a study of blood T cell repertoires in COVID-19. Overall study: The United States, Italy and Spain were the sources of the acute and convalescent COVID-19 samples. T cells, B-cell-depleted T cells, or PBMCs provided the cDNA or gDNA that served as material.

Measured with immunoSEQ multiplex PCR; TCRdb has only the in-frame clones, and not every one. The sample holds tens of thousands of clones, more than 70% seen once. Germline V CDR1 and CDR2: SGHRS, YFSETQ. This CDR3 has 15 residues. Trimming removed 4 bases from V and 3 bases from J; junction bases left unmatched: 5. V gene TRBV5-1 combines with J gene TRBJ1-4, with TRBD1 matching over 8 bases. The TCR comes from a human donor in a cohort sampled during active COVID-19. The sequenced sample was peripheral blood. The CDR3 loop reads CASSTQGASNEKLFF. The DNA for the CDR3 is TGCGCCAGCAGCACCCAGGGGGCCTCTAATGAAAAACTGTTTTTT.